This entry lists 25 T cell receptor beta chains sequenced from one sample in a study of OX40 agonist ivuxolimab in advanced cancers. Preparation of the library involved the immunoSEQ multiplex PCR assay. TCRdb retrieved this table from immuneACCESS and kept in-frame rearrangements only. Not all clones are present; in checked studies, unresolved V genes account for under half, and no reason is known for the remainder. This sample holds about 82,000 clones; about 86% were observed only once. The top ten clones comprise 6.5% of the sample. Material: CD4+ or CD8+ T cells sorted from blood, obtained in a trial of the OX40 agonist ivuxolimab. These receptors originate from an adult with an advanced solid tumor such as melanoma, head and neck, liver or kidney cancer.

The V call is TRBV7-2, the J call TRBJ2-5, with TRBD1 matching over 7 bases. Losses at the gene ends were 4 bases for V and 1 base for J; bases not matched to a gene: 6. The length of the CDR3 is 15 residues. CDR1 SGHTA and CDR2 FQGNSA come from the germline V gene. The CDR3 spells CASSWGTDLQETQYF. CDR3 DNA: TGTGCCAGCAGCTGGGGGACAGACCTCCAAGAGACCCAGTACTTC. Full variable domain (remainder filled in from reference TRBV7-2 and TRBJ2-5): GAGVSQSPSNKVTEKGKDVELRCDPISGHTALYWYRQSLGQGLEFLIYFQGNSAPDKSGLPSDRFSAERTGGSVSTLTIQRTQQEDSAVYLCASSWGTDLQETQYFGPGTRLLVL.

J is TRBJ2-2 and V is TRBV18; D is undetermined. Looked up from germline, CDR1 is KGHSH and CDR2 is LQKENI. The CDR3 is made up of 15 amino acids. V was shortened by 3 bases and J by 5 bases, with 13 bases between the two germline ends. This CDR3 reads CASSPEIGPTGELFF. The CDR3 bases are TGTGCCAGCTCACCGGAAATTGGGCCTACCGGGGAGCTGTTTTTT.

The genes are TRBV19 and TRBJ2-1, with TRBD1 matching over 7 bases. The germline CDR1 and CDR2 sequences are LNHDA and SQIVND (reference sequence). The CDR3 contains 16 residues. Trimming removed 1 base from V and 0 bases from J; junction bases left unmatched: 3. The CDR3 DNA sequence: TGTGCCAGTAGTATAGGGGCAGGGGGCTCCTACAATGAGCAGTTCTTC. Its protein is CASSIGAGGSYNEQFF.

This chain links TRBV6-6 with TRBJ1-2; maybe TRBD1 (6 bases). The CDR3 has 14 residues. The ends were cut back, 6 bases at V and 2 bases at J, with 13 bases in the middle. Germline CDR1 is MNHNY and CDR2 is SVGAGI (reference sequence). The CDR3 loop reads CASRSTGTNYGYTF. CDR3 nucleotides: TGTGCCAGCAGATCTACAGGGACGAACTATGGCTACACCTTC.

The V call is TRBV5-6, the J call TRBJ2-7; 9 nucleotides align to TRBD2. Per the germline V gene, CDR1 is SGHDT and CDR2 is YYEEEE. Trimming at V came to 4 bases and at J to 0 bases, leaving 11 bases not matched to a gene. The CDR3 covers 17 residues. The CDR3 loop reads CASSLGSGSLSSYEQYF. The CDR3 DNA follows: TGTGCCAGCAGCCTGGGTAGCGGGAGCCTAAGCTCCTACGAGCAGTACTTC.

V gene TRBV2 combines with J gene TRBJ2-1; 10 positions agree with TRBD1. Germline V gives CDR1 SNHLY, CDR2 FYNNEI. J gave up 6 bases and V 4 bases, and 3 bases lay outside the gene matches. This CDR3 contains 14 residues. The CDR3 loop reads CASSGQGAGNEQFF. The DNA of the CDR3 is TGTGCCAGCAGTGGACAGGGGGCGGGCAATGAGCAGTTCTTC.

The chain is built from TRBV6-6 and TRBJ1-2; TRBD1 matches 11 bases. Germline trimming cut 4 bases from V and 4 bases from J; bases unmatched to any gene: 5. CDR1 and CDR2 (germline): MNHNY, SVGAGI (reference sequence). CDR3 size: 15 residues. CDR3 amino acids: CASSSWTGGVYGYTF. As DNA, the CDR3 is TGTGCCAGCAGTTCGTGGACAGGGGGCGTCTATGGCTACACCTTC.

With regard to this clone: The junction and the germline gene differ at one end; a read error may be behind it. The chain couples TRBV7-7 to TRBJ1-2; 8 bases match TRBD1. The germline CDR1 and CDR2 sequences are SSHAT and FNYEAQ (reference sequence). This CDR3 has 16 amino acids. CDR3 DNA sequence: TGTGCTAGCATGGGAAATAGGGGACAGGTTAACTATGGCTACACCTTC. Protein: CASMGNRGQVNYGYTF.

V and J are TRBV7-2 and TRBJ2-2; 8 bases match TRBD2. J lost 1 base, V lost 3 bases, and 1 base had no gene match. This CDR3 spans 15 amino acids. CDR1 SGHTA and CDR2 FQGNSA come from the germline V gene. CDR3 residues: CASSFTSGNTGELFF. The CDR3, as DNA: TGTGCCAGCAGCTTTACTAGCGGGAACACCGGGGAGCTGTTTTTT.

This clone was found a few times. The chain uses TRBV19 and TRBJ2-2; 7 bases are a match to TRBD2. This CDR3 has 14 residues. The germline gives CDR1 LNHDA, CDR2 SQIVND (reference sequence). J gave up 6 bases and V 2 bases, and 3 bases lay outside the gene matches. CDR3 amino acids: CASSILLAAGELFF. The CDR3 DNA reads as TGTGCCAGTAGTATACTCCTAGCGGCCGGGGAGCTGTTTTTT.

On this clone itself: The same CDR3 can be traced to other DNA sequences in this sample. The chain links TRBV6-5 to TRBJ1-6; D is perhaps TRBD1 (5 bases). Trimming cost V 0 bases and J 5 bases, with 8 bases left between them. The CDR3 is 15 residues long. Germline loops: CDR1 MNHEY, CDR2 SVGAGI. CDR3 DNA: TGTGCCAGCAGTTACTCCGGGGGGGATAATTCACCCCTCCACTTT. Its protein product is CASSYSGGDNSPLHF.

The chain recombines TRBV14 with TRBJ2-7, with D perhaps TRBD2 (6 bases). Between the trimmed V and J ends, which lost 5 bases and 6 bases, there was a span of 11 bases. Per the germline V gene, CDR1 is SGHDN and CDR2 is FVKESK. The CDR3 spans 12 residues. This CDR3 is CASSVYGGEQYF. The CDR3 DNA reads TGTGCCAGCAGCGTATACGGGGGCGAGCAGTACTTC.

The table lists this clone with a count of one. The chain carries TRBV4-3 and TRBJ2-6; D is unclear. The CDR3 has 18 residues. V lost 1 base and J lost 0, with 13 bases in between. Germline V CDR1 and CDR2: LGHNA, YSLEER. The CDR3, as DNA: TGCGCCAGCAGCCAAGGGTTGGGCGGTTTCTCTGGGGCCAACGTCCTGACTTTC. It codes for CASSQGLGGFSGANVLTF.

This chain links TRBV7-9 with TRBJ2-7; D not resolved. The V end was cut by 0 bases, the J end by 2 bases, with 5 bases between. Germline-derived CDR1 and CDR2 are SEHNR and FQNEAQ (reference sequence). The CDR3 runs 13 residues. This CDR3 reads CASSLAGPYEQYF. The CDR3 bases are TGTGCCAGCAGCTTAGCAGGCCCCTACGAGCAGTACTTC.

The CDR3 bases are TGTGCCAGCTCGTCGAGAGGAGGGGGCTCCTACAATGAGCAGTTCTTC. This sequence encodes CASSSRGGGSYNEQFF. This chain uses TRBV18 with TRBJ2-1, with D perhaps given as TRBD1 or TRBD2 (6 bases each). V was cut by 6 bases and J by 0 bases, with 15 bases left in between. From germline, CDR1 is KGHSH and CDR2 LQKENI. There are 16 residues in the CDR3.

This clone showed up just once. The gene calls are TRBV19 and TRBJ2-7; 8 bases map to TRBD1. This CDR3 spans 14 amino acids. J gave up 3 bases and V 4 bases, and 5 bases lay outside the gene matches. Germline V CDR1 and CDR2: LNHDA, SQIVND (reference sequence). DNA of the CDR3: TGTGCCAGTAGTAGTCGGACAGGGTTCTACGAGCAGTACTTC. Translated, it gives CASSSRTGFYEQYF.

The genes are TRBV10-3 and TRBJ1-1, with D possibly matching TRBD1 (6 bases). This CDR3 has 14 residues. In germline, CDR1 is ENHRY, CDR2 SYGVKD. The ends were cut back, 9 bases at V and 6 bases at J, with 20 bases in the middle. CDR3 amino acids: CAIRTVGPGSEAFF. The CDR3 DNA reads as TGTGCCATTCGGACAGTCGGGCCTGGATCTGAAGCTTTCTTT.

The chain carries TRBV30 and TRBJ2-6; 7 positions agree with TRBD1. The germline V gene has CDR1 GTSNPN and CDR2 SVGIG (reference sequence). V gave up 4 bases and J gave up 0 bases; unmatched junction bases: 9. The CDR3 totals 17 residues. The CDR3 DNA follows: TGTGCCTGGACCCGGGACAGATTACCCTCTGGGGCCAACGTCCTGACTTTC. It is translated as CAWTRDRLPSGANVLTF.

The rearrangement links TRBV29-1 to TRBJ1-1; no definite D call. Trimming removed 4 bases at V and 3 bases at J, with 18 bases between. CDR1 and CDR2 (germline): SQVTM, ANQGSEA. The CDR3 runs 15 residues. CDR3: CSVGGYTTGDTEAFF. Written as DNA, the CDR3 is TGCAGCGTTGGAGGTTATACCACGGGAGACACTGAAGCTTTCTTT.

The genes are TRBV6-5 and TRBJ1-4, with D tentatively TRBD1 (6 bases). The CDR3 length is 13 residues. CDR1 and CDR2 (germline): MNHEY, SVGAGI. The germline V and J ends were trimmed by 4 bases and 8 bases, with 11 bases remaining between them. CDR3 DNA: TGTGCCAGCAGTTGGGACAAGGGGGAAAAACTGTTTTTT. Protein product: CASSWDKGEKLFF.

CDR3 protein: CASSEWYEQYF. In nucleotides, the CDR3 is TGTGCCAGCAGTGAATGGTACGAGCAGTACTTC. This chain joins TRBV6-1 and TRBJ2-7; D is undetermined. The ends were cut back, 2 bases at V and 4 bases at J, with 3 bases in the middle. Germline V CDR1 and CDR2: MNHNS, SASEGT. This CDR3 contains 11 residues.

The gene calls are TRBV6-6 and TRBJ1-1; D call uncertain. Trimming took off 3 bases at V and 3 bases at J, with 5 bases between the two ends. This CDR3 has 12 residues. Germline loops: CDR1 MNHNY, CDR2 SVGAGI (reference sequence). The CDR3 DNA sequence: TGTGCCAGCAGTTATAGGGACACTGAAGCTTTCTTT. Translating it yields CASSYRDTEAFF.

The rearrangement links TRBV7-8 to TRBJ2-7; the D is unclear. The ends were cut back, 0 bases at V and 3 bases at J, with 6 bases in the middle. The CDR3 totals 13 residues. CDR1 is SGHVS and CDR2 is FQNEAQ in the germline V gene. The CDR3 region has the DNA TGTGCCAGCAGCTTAGCGGGGAACTACGAGCAGTACTTC. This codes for CASSLAGNYEQYF.

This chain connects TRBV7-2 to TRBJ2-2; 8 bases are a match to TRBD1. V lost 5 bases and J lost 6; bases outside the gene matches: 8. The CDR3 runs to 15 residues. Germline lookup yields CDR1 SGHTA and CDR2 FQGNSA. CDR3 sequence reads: CASSRGQGSAGELFF. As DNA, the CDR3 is TGTGCCAGCAGCCGCGGACAGGGTAGCGCCGGGGAGCTGTTTTTT.

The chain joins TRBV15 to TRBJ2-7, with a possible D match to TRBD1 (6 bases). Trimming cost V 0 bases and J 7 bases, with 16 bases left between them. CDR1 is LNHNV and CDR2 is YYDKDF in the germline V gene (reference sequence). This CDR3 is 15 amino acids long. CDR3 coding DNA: TGTGCCACCAGCAGAGACAGGGGTCTGGCTACTGAGCAGTACTTC. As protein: CATSRDRGLATEQYF.